This paragraph reports one T cell receptor (beta chain). Its matching antigen is unknown. TCRdb's table, derived via immunoSEQ multiplex PCR, lists solely in-frame clones and lacks some. The table records roughly 490,000 clones, 79% of them present only once. The data originate from a study of shared clonotypes between healthy human individuals. Study-wide results and limits: The diversity represented, both genetic and in exposure history, was limited by few donors. The expectation was that sequencing depth would affect clonotype sharing among donors.

Sequenced material: PBMCs. This sequence originates from a woman between 40 and 55 years old in good health. Some clones in this sample may be carry-over from other donors' samples.

The CDR3 region has the DNA TGTGCCAGCAGCTTAGGCAGGCATTTGGCCCAAGAGACCCAGTACTTC. It encodes CASSLGRHLAQETQYF. The chain is built from TRBV7-9 and TRBJ2-5; the D is unclear. Trimming stripped 1 base from V and 1 base from J, with 13 bases between. The germline CDR1 and CDR2 sequences are SEHNR and FQNEAQ (reference sequence). The CDR3 runs 16 residues.